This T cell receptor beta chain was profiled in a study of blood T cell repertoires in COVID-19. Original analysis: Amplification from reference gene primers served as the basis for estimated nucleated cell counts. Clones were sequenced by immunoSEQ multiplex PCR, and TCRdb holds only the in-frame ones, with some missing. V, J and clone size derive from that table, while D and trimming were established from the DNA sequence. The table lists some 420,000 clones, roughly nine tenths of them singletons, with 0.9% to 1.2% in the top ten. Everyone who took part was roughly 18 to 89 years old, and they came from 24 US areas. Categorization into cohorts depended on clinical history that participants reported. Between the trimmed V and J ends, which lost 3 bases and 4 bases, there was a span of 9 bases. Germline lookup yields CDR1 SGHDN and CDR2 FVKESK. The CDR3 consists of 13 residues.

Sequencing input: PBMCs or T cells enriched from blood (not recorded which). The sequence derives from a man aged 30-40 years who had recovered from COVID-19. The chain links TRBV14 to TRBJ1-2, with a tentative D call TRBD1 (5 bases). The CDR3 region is CASSQRDFYGYTF. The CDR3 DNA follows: TGTGCCAGCAGCCAGAGGGACTTCTATGGCTACACCTTC.